Below, one TCR beta chain is given with its context. Its antigen is unknown. The data are from a study of cytomegalovirus exposure and HLA in healthy donors. Study as a whole: A preliminary data release comprised 91 million or so unique TCRs obtained from HLA-typed donors. General study findings and limits: An assumption of roughly uniform sequencing depth across donors underlay the presence/absence analyses. Being indistinguishable, some V segments were excluded, TRBV6-2 and TRBV6-3 among them. Among CMV-associated TCR beta chains, most appeared HLA-restricted in a later analysis.

CDR1 is MNHNS and CDR2 is SASEGT in the germline V gene. The CDR3 consists of 14 residues. The V gene lost 7 bases and the J gene lost 0 bases, with 10 bases spanning the gap. Primers: 60 Vbeta forward and 13 Jbeta reverse. Measured with immunoSEQ multiplex PCR; TCRdb has only the in-frame clones, and not every one. The sample includes around 170,000 clones, 84% of them seen just once. The TCR sequence derives from a woman between 45 and 65 years old in good health and CMV-seropositive. The gene calls are TRBV6-1 and TRBJ1-3; D not resolved. Sequenced input: PBMCs. CDR3 sequence: CASTTYYSGNTIYF. CDR3 bases: TGTGCCAGCACCACATACTACTCTGGAAACACCATATATTTT.